One and the same sample provided the 5 T cell receptor beta chains below, sequenced in a study of identical twins. Using its own MiXCR run on the 5' RACE reads, TCRdb lists one record per CDR3 protein. Here the sample spans 1.5 million to 2 million distinct CDR3 sequences, around 29% being singletons. Material: cord blood. These receptor sequences come from a newborn girl in good health.

The rearrangement links TRBV7-2 to TRBJ1-5; perhaps TRBD1 as D (5 bases). V dropped 1 base and J dropped 9 bases, with 16 bases sitting between them. This CDR3 spans 15 amino acids. Germline V CDR1 and CDR2: SGHTA, FQGNSA. The CDR3 nucleotides are TGTGCCAGCAGCTTAGTTGGGGCCGGCCATCGGCCCCAGCATTTT. This gives the protein CASSLVGAGHRPQHF.

As for this clonotype: The junction departs from germline at one end; a sequencing error may be responsible. CDR3 region: CVSSLGRIATNEKLFF. CDR3 bases: TGTGTCAGCAGCTTAGGGCGTATTGCAACTAATGAAAAACTGTTTTTT. This sequence joins TRBV7-8 and TRBJ1-4; no clear D gene. The CDR3 sequence is 16 residues long. Per germline, CDR1 SGHVS and CDR2 FQNEAQ. The entire variable domain, with the rest obtained from reference TRBV7-8 and TRBJ1-4, is as follows: GAGVSQSPRYKVAKRGQDVALRCDPISGHVSLFWYQQALGQGPEFLTYFQNEAQLDKSGLPSDRFFAERPEGSVSTLKIQRTQQEDSAVYLCVSSLGRIATNEKLFFGSGTQLSVL.

This clonotype was detected only a few times. The chain is built from TRBV7-9 and TRBJ1-4, with D perhaps TRBD1 (5 bases). The CDR3 runs 14 residues. Looked up from germline, CDR1 is SEHNR and CDR2 is FQNEAQ (reference sequence). V lost 2 bases, J lost 6 bases, and 10 bases lay in between. The CDR3 spells CASSLPGRYEKLFF. CDR3 coding DNA: TGTGCCAGCAGCTTACCGGGACGATATGAAAAACTGTTTTTT.

The chain links TRBV28 to TRBJ2-1; 9 positions agree with TRBD2. In germline, CDR1 is MDHEN, CDR2 SYDVKM. This CDR3 is 16 amino acids long. V gave up 5 bases and J gave up 3 bases; unmatched junction bases: 8. This CDR3 is CASSRSGTSSYNEQFF. For the CDR3, the DNA is TGTGCCAGCAGTCGTTCCGGGACTAGCAGCTACAATGAGCAGTTCTTC. Combining the CDR3 with reference TRBV28 and TRBJ2-1 gives the whole variable domain DVKVTQSSRYLVKRTGEKVFLECVQDMDHENMFWYRQDPGLGLRLIYFSYDVKMKEKGDIPEGYSVSREKKERFSLILESASTNQTSMYLCASSRSGTSSYNEQFFGPGTRLTVL.

V usage is TRBV7-9 and J usage is TRBJ2-7; the match to TRBD2 covers 15 bases. Germline lookup yields CDR1 SEHNR and CDR2 FQNEAQ (reference sequence). The CDR3 totals 16 residues. V lost 6 bases and J lost 4; bases outside the gene matches: 7. The DNA of the CDR3 is TGTGCCAGCAGTTGGACTAGCGGGAGGGCTAGTTACGAGCAGTACTTC. This gives the protein CASSWTSGRASYEQYF.